One and the same sample provided the 13 T cell receptor beta chains below, sequenced in a study of T cells after somatic rescue of genetic block. Data came from immunoSEQ multiplex PCR; TCRdb stores just in-frame clones and leaves some out. The sample consists of under 150,000 clones, about 93% of them appearing once. The sequenced material came from peripheral blood mononuclear cells (PBMCs). The receptors derive from a young woman.

The rearrangement links TRBV11-3 to TRBJ1-2; 7 bases align to TRBD1. The J segment lost 4 bases and the V segment lost 2 bases, leaving 7 bases of the junction unmatched. Per the germline V gene, CDR1 is SGHNT and CDR2 is YENEEA. The CDR3 sequence is 15 residues long. CDR3 in DNA: TGTGCCAGCAGCTTAACCGATGGGACAGTCTATGGCTACACCTTC. It translates to CASSLTDGTVYGYTF.

This rearrangement joins TRBV25-1 to TRBJ1-4, with 11 bases matching TRBD1. Germline CDR1 reads MGHDK; CDR2 reads SYGVNS. The CDR3 extends over 18 amino acids. With V trimmed by 1 base and J by 4 bases, 8 bases remained unmatched. The CDR3: CASSEWSDRGLGNEKLFF. As DNA, the CDR3 is TGTGCCAGCAGTGAATGGTCGGACAGGGGGCTTGGTAATGAAAAACTGTTTTTT.

The chain recombines TRBV27 with TRBJ2-7; D unclear. Germline V gives CDR1 MNHEY, CDR2 SMNVEV (reference sequence). Trimming pared 8 bases from V and 1 base from J, leaving 15 bases between. The CDR3 loop spans 14 amino acids. This CDR3 is CASRVSVSSYEQYF. The CDR3 nucleotides read TGTGCCAGCCGGGTCTCGGTTAGTTCCTACGAGCAGTACTTC.

The chain combines TRBV4-2 with TRBJ2-3; D might be TRBD2 (7 bases). The CDR3 totals 15 residues. Germline lookup yields CDR1 LGHNA and CDR2 YNFKEQ. Trimming cost V 0 bases and J 10 bases, with 17 bases left between them. This CDR3 is CASSQDVGGPLPQYF. In nucleotides, the CDR3 is TGTGCCAGCAGCCAAGATGTGGGGGGGCCTCTTCCGCAGTATTTT.

This chain uses TRBV30 with TRBJ2-7, with D possibly being TRBD1 (6 bases). V was trimmed by 0 bases and J by 2 bases, leaving 14 bases between them. The CDR3 runs to 15 residues. Looked up from germline, CDR1 is GTSNPN and CDR2 is SVGIG (reference sequence). The CDR3 is CAWSVYRADTYEQYF. CDR3 bases: TGTGCCTGGAGTGTTTACAGGGCCGATACCTACGAGCAGTACTTC.

A word on this clone: A read error may account for a junction end that differs from germline. V gene TRBV9 combines with J gene TRBJ2-7, with a possible D match to TRBD2 (6 bases). Germline CDR1 is SGDLS and CDR2 is YYNGEE. This CDR3 region has 15 residues. CDR3 bases: TGTGCCAGCAGCGTAGATGGAGGGAATCCCTACGTGCAGTACTTC. This sequence encodes CASSVDGGNPYVQYF.

The chain links TRBV18 to TRBJ1-1, with D tentatively TRBD1 (6 bases). Trimming removed 5 bases from V and 4 bases from J, with 14 bases in between. Germline values: CDR1 KGHSH, CDR2 LQKENI. The CDR3 is 14 residues long. The CDR3 nucleotides are TGTGCCAGCTCAGCGCACAGGGAAGGCACTGAAGCTTTCTTT. This translates into CASSAHREGTEAFF. Full variable domain (remainder filled in from reference TRBV18 and TRBJ1-1): NAGVMQNPRHLVRRRGQEARLRCSPMKGHSHVYWYRQLPEEGLKFMVYLQKENIIDESGMPKERFSAEFPKEGPSILRIQQVVRGDSAAYFCASSAHREGTEAFFGQGTRLTVV.

V usage is TRBV5-6 and J usage is TRBJ2-7; 12 bases are shared with TRBD2. The germline CDR1 and CDR2 sequences are SGHDT and YYEEEE. The CDR3 length is 13 residues. Losses at the gene ends were 3 bases for V and 8 bases for J; bases not matched to a gene: 3. The CDR3 sequence is CASSSSGGVKQYF. The CDR3 region has the DNA TGTGCCAGCAGCTCTAGCGGGGGGGTCAAGCAGTACTTC.

The table lists this clone with a count of one. V usage is TRBV10-3 and J usage is TRBJ2-3, with D possibly TRBD1 on 6 matching bases. Trimming left V 5 bases short and J 2 bases short, with 11 bases between. Germline values: CDR1 ENHRY, CDR2 SYGVKD. This CDR3 is 14 amino acids long. CDR3 residues: CAISWTDLTDTQYF. The CDR3 DNA is TGTGCCATCAGTTGGACAGATCTCACAGATACGCAGTATTTT.

This clone was seen just once. The rearrangement links TRBV5-4 to TRBJ2-1; D ambiguous. The V gene lost 6 bases and the J gene lost 12 bases, with 22 bases spanning the gap. The germline V gene has CDR1 SGHNT and CDR2 YYREEE (reference sequence). CDR3 length equals 14 residues. The CDR3 loop reads CASTNHQRTQMQFF. In nucleotides, the CDR3 is TGTGCCAGCACCAACCACCAAAGGACCCAAATGCAGTTCTTC.

V and J are TRBV18 and TRBJ2-7; D is ambiguous. With 3 bases removed from V and 1 base from J, the gap between germline ends came to 10 bases. The CDR3 runs 14 residues. Germline V gene sequence: CDR1 KGHSH, CDR2 LQKENI. CDR3 DNA: TGTGCCAGCTCACCCTCGACACCTTCCTACGAGCAGTACTTC. Its translation is CASSPSTPSYEQYF.

The chain combines TRBV7-2 with TRBJ1-2; unclear D gene. The germline CDR1 and CDR2 sequences are SGHTA and FQGNSA. The V end lost 3 bases, the J end lost 0 bases, and 5 bases lay between the germline ends. The CDR3 is 13 amino acids. The CDR3 coding sequence is TGTGCCAGCAGCTTCGGGGCTAACTATGGCTACACCTTC. It encodes CASSFGANYGYTF.

The chain has TRBV5-3 and TRBJ2-3; the match to TRBD2 covers 10 bases. TRBV5-3 is assigned to the ORF class and has an uncertain function. This CDR3 region has 17 residues. J lost 2 bases, V lost 0 bases, and 6 bases had no gene match. The CDR3 sequence is CARSLGELAGTTDTQYF. CDR3 nucleotide sequence: TGTGCCAGAAGCTTGGGGGAACTAGCGGGGACCACAGATACGCAGTATTTT.